The entry below describes one TCR beta chain. This sample stems from a study of T-cell reconstitution after alpha-beta-depleted transplantation in children. With 3 bases removed from V and 6 bases from J, the gap between germline ends came to 17 bases. This CDR3 has 15 residues. TCRbeta library construction was performed incorporating unique molecular identifiers. TCRdb itself ran the PCR reads through MiXCR, one entry per CDR3 protein. The sample has approximately 390,000 distinct CDR3 sequences, about a tenth seen once. The specimen comprised PBMCs from the stem cell graft donor, sampled from the stem cell graft. The source of this sequence is a human donor who donated a stem cell graft to a child with acute myeloid leukemia. This chain connects TRBV12-3 or TRBV12-4 to TRBJ1-2; the D gene is possibly TRBD1 (6 bases). CDR3 amino acids: CASSFGTSGWDGYTF. CDR3 nucleotides: TGTGCCAGCAGTTTCGGGACATCAGGTTGGGATGGCTACACCTTC.